This T cell receptor beta chain was recorded in a study of blood T cell repertoires in COVID-19. Study summary: Donors in the United States, Italy and Spain gave samples during acute or convalescent COVID-19.

TCRdb keeps only in-frame clones here, not all; method: immunoSEQ multiplex PCR. Of approximately 240,000 clones in the sample, around 82% are singletons; the top ten hold 4.9%. To note about this clone: The same CDR3 also results from other DNA sequences found in this sample.

V lost 3 bases to trimming and J lost 4 bases, with 4 bases between them. The CDR3 runs 11 residues. The germline V gene encodes CDR1 DFQATT and CDR2 SNEGSKA (reference sequence). This receptor was identified in a woman older than 75 with active or convalescent COVID-19. The specimen sequenced was peripheral blood. The J gene is TRBJ2-1, the V gene TRBV20-1; D gene uncertain. CDR3 nucleotides: TGCAGTGCTAGCCAGTACAATGAGCAGTTCTTC. Translating gives CSASQYNEQFF.